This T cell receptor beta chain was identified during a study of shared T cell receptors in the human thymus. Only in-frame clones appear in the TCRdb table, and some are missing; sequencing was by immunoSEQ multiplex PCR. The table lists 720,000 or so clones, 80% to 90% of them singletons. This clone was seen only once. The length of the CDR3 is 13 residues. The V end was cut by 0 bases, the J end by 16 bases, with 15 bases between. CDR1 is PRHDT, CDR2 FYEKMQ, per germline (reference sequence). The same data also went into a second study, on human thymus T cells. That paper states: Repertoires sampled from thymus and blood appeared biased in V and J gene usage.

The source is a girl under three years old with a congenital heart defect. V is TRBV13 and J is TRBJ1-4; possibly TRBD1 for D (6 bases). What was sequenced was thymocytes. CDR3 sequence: CASSLGGYQGTFF. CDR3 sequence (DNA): TGTGCCAGCAGCTTAGGTGGCTATCAGGGGACGTTTTTT.